The T cell receptor (beta chain) under discussion was sequenced for a study of T-cell memory formation after mild COVID-19. Findings and limits, study-wide: Cross-reactive memory appears to have joined, as suggested by some responding clones showing up in pre-infection memory. Largely, contracting CD4+ clones fell within CM and EM, and contracting CD8+ clones within EMRA.

TCRdb fed the 5' RACE reads into MiXCR, producing one record per CDR3 protein. The sample records about 470,000 distinct CDR3 sequences, 20% to 25% being singletons. This clonotype was seen many times. Its matching antigen is unknown. Per germline, CDR1 KGHSH and CDR2 LQKENI. There are 13 residues in the CDR3. The V end lost 1 base, the J end lost 5 bases, and 8 bases lay between the germline ends. The TCR originated in an adult woman who had mild COVID-19 (a few samples of this study predate the infection). Cell type and time point are not known. Specimen: PBMCs or a T cell subset sorted from them (not recorded which). This chain connects TRBV18 to TRBJ1-2; D uncertain. The CDR3 DNA is TGTGCCAGCTCACCACGGCAGCGGTATGGCTACACCTTC. It yields the protein CASSPRQRYGYTF.